This T cell receptor beta chain derives from a study of T cells after posttransplantation cyclophosphamide. On the day of bone marrow donation, the related graft donor provided peripheral blood. Study results and limitations: TRB overlap between skin or GI tissue T cells and blood was limited. TRB clonality was highly associated with recipient CMV seropositivity and reactivation.

This clone was picked up many times. Its specificity is not known. Trimming took 1 base from V and 3 from J; bases not matched to a gene: 10. The CDR3 extends over 17 amino acids. Germline CDR1 reads MNHNS; CDR2 reads SASEGT. Sequenced by immunoSEQ multiplex PCR; TCRdb stores in-frame clones only, minus some. The sample holds 38,000 or so clones, and no clone turns up only once. Sequencing was done on a sample of PBMCs. This receptor was obtained from a man aged 50 or older in good health, CMV-negative, and a related stem cell transplant donor. The chain couples TRBV6-1 to TRBJ1-2; 8 bases agree with TRBD1. In DNA form, the CDR3 reads TGTGCCAGCAGTGAAGGTTCCGGACAGGGAAAGTACTATGGCTACACCTTC. Protein: CASSEGSGQGKYYGYTF.